This T cell receptor (beta chain) was documented in a study of post-analysis software for immune sequencing data. Study details: In terms of disease course, relapsing-remitting, secondary progressive and progressive-relapsing multiple sclerosis were included.

Unique molecular identifiers were carried by the TCR beta cDNA libraries. TCRdb re-analysed the PCR reads in MiXCR, keeping a single row per CDR3 protein. Of some 260,000 distinct CDR3 sequences listed, just over 35% are singletons. This clonotype was seen a handful of times. The origin of this receptor is a girl aged 5-17 years with multiple sclerosis. The sequenced sample consisted of blood.

Here the CDR3 reads CASSLNRGTPLHF. The CDR3 DNA follows: TGTGCCAGCAGCTTAAATCGGGGGACACCCCTCCACTTT. The rearrangement joins TRBV7-3 to TRBJ1-6; the D gene is possibly TRBD1 (5 bases). There are 13 residues in the CDR3. From germline, CDR1 is SGHTA and CDR2 FQGTGA. V lost 1 base to trimming and J lost 11 bases, with 9 bases between them.